This entry lists 30 T cell receptor beta chains sequenced from one sample in a study of Ad26.COV2.S vaccination and SARS-CoV-2 variants. Indicated treatment: around 19 received Ad26.COV2.S at low or high dose, single or two shots; about 5 received placebo; per-sample allocation not given. Sampling occurred on day 63 after the first vaccine or placebo injection. Only in-frame clones appear in the TCRdb table, and some are missing; sequencing was by immunoSEQ multiplex PCR. The profile shows about 400,000 clones, about 91% of them singletons. The sequences come from peripheral blood, collected in a trial of Ad26.COV2.S vaccine versus placebo. These receptors were taken from a person aged 18-65 years who received the Ad26.COV2.S COVID-19 vaccine or a placebo.

V gene TRBV6-5 combines with J gene TRBJ1-6; perhaps TRBD1 as D (6 bases). This CDR3 is built from 13 residues. Between the trimmed V and J ends, which lost 7 bases and 7 bases, there was a span of 11 bases. Germline V CDR1 and CDR2: MNHEY, SVGAGI. CDR3 in amino acids: CASTPGQNSPLHF. Here the CDR3 DNA reads TGTGCCAGCACCCCAGGACAGAATTCACCCCTCCACTTT.

The chain has TRBV11-2 and TRBJ1-5; D call uncertain. Germline CDR1 reads SGHAT; CDR2 reads FQNNGV. The CDR3 length is 14 residues. Trimming stripped 1 base from V and 0 bases from J, with 4 bases between. CDR3 DNA: TGTGCCAGCAGCTTAGTCTCTAGCAATCAGCCCCAGCATTTT. Translated: CASSLVSSNQPQHF.

This clone was counted ten times or more. J is TRBJ1-3 and V is TRBV4-1, with no clear D. There are 15 residues in the CDR3. V lost 0 bases and J 8 bases, leaving 14 bases between the germline ends. Germline V CDR1 and CDR2: MGHRA, YSYEKL. The CDR3 DNA is TGCGCCAGCAGCCAAGAGCCGCGACTCGGGGACACCATATATTTT. Its translation is CASSQEPRLGDTIYF.

The chain recombines TRBV6-4 with TRBJ2-7; TRBD1 matches 7 bases. V dropped 8 bases and J dropped 7; count of bases not matched to a gene: 17. Germline V CDR1 and CDR2: MRHNA, SNTAGT. CDR3 length: 15 amino acids. CDR3 residues: CASHSRGLSTREQYF. CDR3 DNA sequence: TGTGCCAGCCATAGTAGGGGGCTATCTACGAGGGAGCAGTACTTC.

This chain uses TRBV29-1 with TRBJ2-1, with 8 nucleotides matching TRBD1. The CDR3 is made up of 13 amino acids. Trimming took 7 bases from V and 6 from J; bases not matched to a gene: 8. Germline assignment: CDR1 SQVTM and CDR2 ANQGSEA. CDR3 amino acids: CSGDRGGGNEQFF. DNA of the CDR3: TGCAGCGGTGACAGGGGAGGAGGCAATGAGCAGTTCTTC.

The V call is TRBV5-1, the J call TRBJ2-5; no clear D gene. The CDR3 has 13 amino acids. CDR1 SGHRS and CDR2 YFSETQ come from the germline V gene. The V end lost 1 base, the J end lost 0 bases, and 4 bases lay between the germline ends. The CDR3 is CASSLSYQETQYF. The DNA of the CDR3 is TGCGCCAGCAGCTTGTCCTACCAAGAGACCCAGTACTTC.

This clone has only one observation. The chain is built from TRBV6-5 and TRBJ2-2; 15 bases map to TRBD2. CDR3 length: 15 residues. Unmatched junction bases numbered 4, after V lost 6 bases and J lost 8 bases. Per the germline V gene, CDR1 is MNHEY and CDR2 is SVGAGI. The CDR3 region has the DNA TGTGCCAGCAGCGGACTAGCGGGAGGGACGGGGGAGCTGTTTTTT. Its translation: CASSGLAGGTGELFF.

The V and J genes are TRBV7-9 and TRBJ1-3; the D gene is possibly TRBD1 (6 bases). The V end lost 8 bases, the J end lost 4 bases, and 9 bases lay between the germline ends. The germline V gene has CDR1 SEHNR and CDR2 FQNEAQ (reference sequence). This CDR3 is built from 12 residues. The CDR3 bases are TGTGCCAGCCGGGGGCCCGGAAACACCATATATTTT. It yields the protein CASRGPGNTIYF.

The chain couples TRBV19 to TRBJ2-6; D not certain. CDR3 length: 15 amino acids. Germline V gene sequence: CDR1 LNHDA, CDR2 SQIVND (reference sequence). Trimming pared 4 bases from V and 0 bases from J, leaving 7 bases between. The CDR3 DNA reads TGTGCCAGTAGTACCAAAGTCTCTGGGGCCAACGTCCTGACTTTC. It codes for CASSTKVSGANVLTF.

This chain uses TRBV12-3 or TRBV12-4 with TRBJ2-1; the D call may be TRBD1 or TRBD2 (5 bases each). V lost 7 bases and J 7 bases, leaving 11 bases between the germline ends. This CDR3 is 12 amino acids long. The CDR3, as DNA: TGTGCCAGCACTCGGGACGGGAATGAGCAGTTCTTC. It translates to CASTRDGNEQFF.

V usage is TRBV5-1 and J usage is TRBJ2-5; no reliable D call. This CDR3 spans 11 amino acids. Per the germline V gene, CDR1 is SGHRS and CDR2 is YFSETQ. Trimming cost V 6 bases and J 0 bases, with 3 bases left between them. CDR3 in DNA: TGCGCCAGCAAACACCAAGAGACCCAGTACTTC. Encoded protein: CASKHQETQYF. The whole variable domain, remainder taken from reference TRBV5-1 and TRBJ2-5, is KAGVTQTPRYLIKTRGQQVTLSCSPISGHRSVSWYQQTPGQGLQFLFEYFSETQRNKGNFPGRFSGRQFSNSRSEMNVSTLELGDSALYLCASKHQETQYFGPGTRLLVL.

V and J are TRBV5-1 and TRBJ2-1, with 14 bases aligning to TRBD2. Germline V lookup: CDR1 SGHRS, CDR2 YFSETQ. Trimming removed 2 bases from V and 9 bases from J; junction bases left unmatched: 7. This CDR3 has 16 amino acids. CDR3 loop: CASSFRPGTSGSEQFF. The CDR3 DNA follows: TGCGCCAGCAGCTTCCGCCCCGGGACTAGCGGGAGTGAGCAGTTCTTC.

The chain couples TRBV7-2 to TRBJ2-7; D ambiguous. This CDR3 comprises 13 residues. V lost 5 bases to trimming and J lost 0 bases, with 8 bases between them. Germline V gene sequence: CDR1 SGHTA, CDR2 FQGNSA. The CDR3: CASSPAFSYEQYF. CDR3 coding DNA: TGTGCCAGCAGCCCAGCCTTCTCCTACGAGCAGTACTTC.

V usage is TRBV6-4 and J usage is TRBJ1-2; D uncertain. Germline loops: CDR1 MRHNA, CDR2 SNTAGT. The CDR3 length is 14 residues. Trimming took 0 bases from V and 5 from J, leaving 10 bases between them. Written as DNA, the CDR3 is TGTGCCAGCAGTGACTCAGGTCAACCGTATGGCTACACCTTC. Translated: CASSDSGQPYGYTF.

This chain joins TRBV28 and TRBJ2-3; D gene uncertain. V lost 5 bases to trimming and J lost 6 bases, with 18 bases between them. The CDR3 loop spans 15 amino acids. Per the germline V gene, CDR1 is MDHEN and CDR2 is SYDVKM. The chain's CDR3 is CASSAWTRPTDTQYF. The CDR3 nucleotides read TGTGCCAGCAGTGCCTGGACCCGACCTACGGATACGCAGTATTTT. The full variable domain, completed using reference TRBV28 and TRBJ2-3, is DVKVTQSSRYLVKRTGEKVFLECVQDMDHENMFWYRQDPGLGLRLIYFSYDVKMKEKGDIPEGYSVSREKKERFSLILESASTNQTSMYLCASSAWTRPTDTQYFGPGTRLTVL.

This clone was recorded only once. The chain recombines TRBV5-1 with TRBJ2-3; 8 bases align to TRBD2. The germline gives CDR1 SGHRS, CDR2 YFSETQ. V shed 4 bases and J 6 bases; nucleotides not matched to a gene: 7. CDR3 length: 14 amino acids. The CDR3 coding sequence is TGCGCCAGCAGCCTTAGCGGGGCACCGGATACGCAGTATTTT. Translating it yields CASSLSGAPDTQYF.

This sequence joins TRBV19 and TRBJ2-2, with TRBD1 identical over 7 bases. CDR3 length: 17 residues. Germline-derived CDR1 and CDR2 are LNHDA and SQIVND (reference sequence). With V trimmed by 5 bases and J by 6 bases, 15 bases remained unmatched. This CDR3 is CASSLGTVWSTAGELFF. CDR3 in DNA: TGTGCCAGTAGTTTGGGGACAGTCTGGAGCACCGCCGGGGAGCTGTTTTTT.

CDR3 DNA sequence: TGTGCCAGCAGCTTGGATTTGGGACAGCACTACAATGAGCAGTTCTTC. Its translation is CASSLDLGQHYNEQFF. This chain uses TRBV5-8 with TRBJ2-1; 7 positions agree with TRBD1. The germline V gene has CDR1 SGHTS and CDR2 YDEGEE. This CDR3 is built from 16 residues. V was clipped by 0 bases and J by 3 bases; unmatched bases: 6.

The chain recombines TRBV19 with TRBJ1-2; 7 nucleotides align to TRBD1. The germline CDR1 and CDR2 sequences are LNHDA and SQIVND (reference sequence). J gave up 5 bases and V 5 bases, and 8 bases lay outside the gene matches. CDR3 length: 14 amino acids. The chain's CDR3 is CASSARQGGYGYTF. The CDR3 coding sequence is TGTGCCAGTAGTGCCCGACAGGGAGGGTATGGCTACACCTTC.

The chain has TRBV28 and TRBJ2-7; 8 nucleotides agree with TRBD1. The CDR3 is 17 residues long. Germline V gene sequence: CDR1 MDHEN, CDR2 SYDVKM. Losses at the gene ends were 7 bases for V and 4 bases for J; bases not matched to a gene: 18. The CDR3 protein is CASILGGAGGRKYEQYF. In nucleotides, the CDR3 is TGTGCCAGCATCCTGGGTGGGGCAGGGGGCAGGAAATACGAGCAGTACTTC.

This chain connects TRBV7-3 to TRBJ2-1, with a tentative D call TRBD2 (5 bases). Germline V gives CDR1 SGHTA, CDR2 FQGTGA. CDR3 length equals 15 residues. V gave up 2 bases and J gave up 8 bases, with 16 bases separating them. As DNA, the CDR3 is TGTGCCAGCAGCTTACTGTCTAGCAGGTCCCATGAGCAGTTCTTC. Its protein product is CASSLLSSRSHEQFF. Filled out from reference TRBV7-3 and TRBJ2-1, the complete variable domain reads GAGVSQTPSNKVTEKGKYVELRCDPISGHTALYWYRQSLGQGPEFLIYFQGTGAADDSGLPNDRFFAVRPEGSVSTLKIQRTERGDSAVYLCASSLLSSRSHEQFFGPGTRLTVL.

This chain joins TRBV9 and TRBJ2-1; 10 nucleotides agree with TRBD2. CDR1 is SGDLS, CDR2 YYNGEE, per germline. The CDR3 length is 15 residues. V gave up 3 bases and J gave up 5 bases; unmatched junction bases: 5. Written as DNA, the CDR3 is TGTGCCAGCAGCGAACCGGGACTAGCGAACAATGAGCAGTTCTTC. Translation: CASSEPGLANNEQFF.

The chain links TRBV5-4 to TRBJ2-3, with D unresolved. CDR3 length equals 14 residues. Trimming shortened V by 0 bases and J by 4 bases, and 9 bases separated the two germline ends. Germline CDR1 SGHNT, CDR2 YYREEE (reference sequence). CDR3 sequence (DNA): TGTGCCAGCAGCTTGGAGGGTTTCGCAGATACGCAGTATTTT. Translated, it gives CASSLEGFADTQYF.

CDR3 in DNA: TGTGCCAGCAGCTCCGGGACAGGACCTTTCTACGAGCAGTACTTC. It specifies CASSSGTGPFYEQYF. V is TRBV5-6 and J is TRBJ2-7, with TRBD1 matching over 8 bases. The CDR3 length is 15 residues. Germline loops: CDR1 SGHDT, CDR2 YYEEEE. Trimming cost V 3 bases and J 3 bases; bases outside gene matches: 8.

The V and J genes are TRBV5-1 and TRBJ2-1; TRBD2 aligns across 9 bases. Trimming cost V 4 bases and J 0 bases; bases outside gene matches: 2. This CDR3 contains 15 residues. CDR1 is SGHRS, CDR2 YFSETQ, per germline. The CDR3 bases are TGCGCCAGCAGCGTACTAGCGGGCTCCTACAATGAGCAGTTCTTC. Translation: CASSVLAGSYNEQFF.

The gene calls are TRBV13 and TRBJ2-3, with D unclear. Germline CDR1 reads PRHDT; CDR2 reads FYEKMQ (reference sequence). CDR3 length equals 12 residues. The ends were cut back, 4 bases at V and 10 bases at J, with 12 bases in the middle. The CDR3 nucleotides are TGTGCCAGCAGCTCGGGCCCCGCATCGCAGTATTTT. Translating gives CASSSGPASQYF.

This sequence joins TRBV19 and TRBJ1-5; 8 bases line up with TRBD1. Germline loops: CDR1 LNHDA, CDR2 SQIVND (reference sequence). J lost 3 bases, V lost 5 bases, and 6 bases had no gene match. CDR3 length equals 15 residues. The CDR3 coding sequence is TGTGCCAGTAGTGCCCGACAGGGGCTCAATCAGCCCCAGCATTTT. This codes for CASSARQGLNQPQHF.

The V call is TRBV2, the J call TRBJ1-1; 7 nucleotides align to TRBD1. V shed 4 bases and J 1 base; nucleotides not matched to a gene: 9. CDR3 length: 16 amino acids. The germline CDR1 and CDR2 sequences are SNHLY and FYNNEI. For the CDR3, the DNA is TGTGCCAGCAGTGTCTCTCCTGGGACAGCGAACACTGAAGCTTTCTTT. Translation: CASSVSPGTANTEAFF.

The chain is built from TRBV7-2 and TRBJ2-1; 7 bases map to TRBD2. Looked up from germline, CDR1 is SGHTA and CDR2 is FQGNSA. The ends lost 1 base at V and 4 bases at J; junction bases unmatched: 7. This CDR3 is built from 16 residues. The CDR3 protein is CASSLENPSGYNEQFF. CDR3 nucleotides: TGTGCCAGCAGCTTAGAGAATCCTAGCGGTTACAATGAGCAGTTCTTC.

The J gene is TRBJ2-1, the V gene TRBV19; 14 positions agree with TRBD2. V lost 6 bases to trimming and J lost 2 bases; unmatched junction nucleotides: 6. The CDR3 spans 17 residues. CDR1 LNHDA and CDR2 SQIVND come from the germline V gene (reference sequence). The CDR3 coding sequence is TGTGCCAGTAGGCCCACGGGACTAGCGGGAGCCTACAATGAGCAGTTCTTC. It encodes CASRPTGLAGAYNEQFF.